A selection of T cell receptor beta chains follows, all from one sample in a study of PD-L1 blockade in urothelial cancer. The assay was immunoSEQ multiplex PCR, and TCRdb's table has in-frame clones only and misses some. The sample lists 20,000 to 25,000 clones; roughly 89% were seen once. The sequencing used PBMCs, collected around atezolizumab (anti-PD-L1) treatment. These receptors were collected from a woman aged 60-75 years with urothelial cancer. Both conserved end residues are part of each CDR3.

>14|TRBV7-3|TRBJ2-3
CASSLSDSIKTQYF
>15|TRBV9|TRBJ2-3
CASSTPREYQDTQYF
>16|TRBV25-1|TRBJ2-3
CASSDAPIAGLDTQYF
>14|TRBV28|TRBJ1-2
CASTLGPRNYGYTF
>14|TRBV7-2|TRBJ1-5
CASSLGQGSQPQHF
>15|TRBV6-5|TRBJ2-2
CATSWGGAGAGELFF
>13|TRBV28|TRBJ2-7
CASRRTGQGAPHF
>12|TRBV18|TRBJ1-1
CASSPDRGEAFF
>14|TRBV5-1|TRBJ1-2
CASSLDTGTYGYTF
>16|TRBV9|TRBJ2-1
CASSVGVGAEYIEQFF
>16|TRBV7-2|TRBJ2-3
CASSLEGTGITDTQYF
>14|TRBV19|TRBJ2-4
CASSIELAKNIQYF
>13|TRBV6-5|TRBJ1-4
CASSYWRAEKLFF
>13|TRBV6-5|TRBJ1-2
CASSPTGTYGYTF
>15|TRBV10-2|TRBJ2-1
CASSEGLHSYNEQFF
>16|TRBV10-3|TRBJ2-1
CAISEGRLAGVDEQFF
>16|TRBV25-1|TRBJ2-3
CASSEPPCSVTDTQYF
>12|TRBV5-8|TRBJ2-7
CASGAGDHEQYF
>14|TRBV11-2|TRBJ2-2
CASSLGIRGGELFF
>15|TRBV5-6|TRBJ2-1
CASSLGAGTYNEQFF
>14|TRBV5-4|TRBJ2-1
CASSSAGGDAEQFF
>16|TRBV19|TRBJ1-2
CASSRPEPWTVYGYTF
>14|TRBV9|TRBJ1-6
CASSRSQEGSPLHF
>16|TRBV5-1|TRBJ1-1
CASSSQSGQGAGGAFF
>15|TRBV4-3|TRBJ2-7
CASSQGGQSTYEQYF
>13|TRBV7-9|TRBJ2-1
CASSTKQGNEQFF
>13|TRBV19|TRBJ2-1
CASSPLGLGEQFF
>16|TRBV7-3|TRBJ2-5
CASSLGAGSPGETQYF
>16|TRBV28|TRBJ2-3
CASSSSVLSSTDTQYF
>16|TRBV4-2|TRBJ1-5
CASSQDWQTSNQPQHF
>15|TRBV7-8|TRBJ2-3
CASSFSGSETDTQYF
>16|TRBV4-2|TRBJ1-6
CASSQGTGGRNSPLHF
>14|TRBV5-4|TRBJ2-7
CASSLWGRAYEQYF
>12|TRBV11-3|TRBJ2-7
CASSLDRGAQYF
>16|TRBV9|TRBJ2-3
CASSVTPIPPTDTQYF
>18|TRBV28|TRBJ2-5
CASSYAVVKRDRGETQYF
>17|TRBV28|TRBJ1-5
CASSLSGRGFGNQPQHF
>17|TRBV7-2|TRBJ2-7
CASSLLAGIARFGEQYF
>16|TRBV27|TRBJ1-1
CASSPRTGARYTEAFF
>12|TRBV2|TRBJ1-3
CASSNSGNTIYF
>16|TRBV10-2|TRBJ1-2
CASSDRVAGGSGGYTF
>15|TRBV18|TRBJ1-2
CASSPDRGPNYGYTF
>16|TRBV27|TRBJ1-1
CASSAAIGTGGSEAFF
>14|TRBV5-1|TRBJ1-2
CASSLGTVNYGYTF
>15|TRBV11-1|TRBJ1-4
CASSLWGATNEKLFF
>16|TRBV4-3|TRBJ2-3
CASSQEPGLGGDTQYF
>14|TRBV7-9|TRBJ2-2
CASSLGEESGELFF
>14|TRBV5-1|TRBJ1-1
CASSSTDSQDGAFF
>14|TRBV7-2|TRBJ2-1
CASSLRGGRDEQFF
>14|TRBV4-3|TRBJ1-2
CASSQGRGLYGYTF
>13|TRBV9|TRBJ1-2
CAMQGIANYGYTF
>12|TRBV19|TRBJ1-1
CASAIGNTEAFF
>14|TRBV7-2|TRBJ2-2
CASGFHELTGELFF